The present T cell receptor beta chain was sequenced within a study of blood T cell repertoires in COVID-19. Turning to the study itself: Some COVID-19 samples were acute and others convalescent; all came from the United States, Italy and Spain. PBMCs, B-cell-depleted T cells, or T cells provided the cDNA or gDNA that made up the material.

As handled by the study authors: Reference gene primer amplification in the assay estimated nucleated cell counts. Generated by immunoSEQ multiplex PCR, the TCRdb table keeps only in-frame clones and is missing some. The V and J calls and clone size are taken from that table; D and trimming were inferred from the DNA. The table has around 94,000 clones, roughly 80% seen once. The sample holds one count of this clone. Germline assignment: CDR1 WSHSY and CDR2 SAAADI. CDR3 size: 15 residues. V gave up 2 bases and J gave up 6 bases; unmatched junction bases: 10. Material: peripheral blood. The chain employs TRBV10-2 and TRBJ2-7; TRBD2 agrees at 7 bases. The clonotype originates from a human donor in a cohort sampled during active COVID-19. The CDR3 nucleotides read TGCGCCAGCAGTGAGACCCTGGTGGGCGGGGGCGAGCAGTACTTC. It yields the protein CASSETLVGGGEQYF.